Listed below are T cell receptor beta chains from one sample, sequenced in a study of blood T cell repertoires in COVID-19. Sequenced by immunoSEQ multiplex PCR; TCRdb stores in-frame clones only, minus some. The sample consists of approximately 260,000 clones, around 90% of them appearing once. Sequenced material: peripheral blood. These receptors were obtained from a man in his fifties or sixties with acute or convalescent COVID-19. CDR3s include the opening cysteine and the closing phenylalanine or tryptophan. The D gene is left open where the match is weak. Only some rows state a clone size, as once, few, many or a class for expanded clones.

j_call | d_call | cdr3_length | clone_size | v_call | cdr3_nt | cdr3_aa
TRBJ1-2 | TRBD1 | 15 | - | TRBV5-4 | TGTGCCAGCAGCTTGGAGGGCAGGGGGGAGGATGGCTACACCTTC | CASSLEGRGEDGYTF
TRBJ2-5 | - | 13 | - | TRBV30 | TGTGCCTGGAGGACTCCTAGCGTTGGGACCCAGTACTTC | CAWRTPSVGTQYF
TRBJ2-6 | - | 13 | once | TRBV18 | TGTGCCAGCTCACCATCTGGCGCCAACGTCCTGACTTTC | CASSPSGANVLTF
TRBJ2-2 | TRBD2 | 15 | - | TRBV4-2 | TGTGCCAGCAGCCAAGCGGGGGGGCCGGTCGGGGAGCTGTTTTTT | CASSQAGGPVGELFF
TRBJ2-6 | - | 15 | - | TRBV7-2 | TGTGCCAGCAGCGGACAAACTGGAGGGGCCAACGTCCTGACTTTC | CASSGQTGGANVLTF
TRBJ2-1 | TRBD2 | 18 | - | TRBV2 | TGTGCCAGCAGGATTACTAGCGGGGGGCTTCACTCCTACAATGAGCAGTTCTTC | CASRITSGGLHSYNEQFF
TRBJ2-7 | TRBD1 | 15 | - | TRBV19 | TGTGCCAGTCGCGACAGGGGGCGCGCGGCCTACGAGCAGTACTTC | CASRDRGRAAYEQYF
TRBJ2-7 | TRBD1 | 14 | - | TRBV9 | TGTGCCAGCAGCGAGGGGGGACAGGGCTACGAGCAGTACTTC | CASSEGGQGYEQYF
TRBJ2-2 | TRBD1 | 15 | - | TRBV10-3 | TGTGCCATCAGTGAGTCGATACAGGGGAACGGGGAGCTGTTTTTT | CAISESIQGNGELFF
TRBJ2-1 | TRBD2 | 14 | - | TRBV18 | TGTGCCAGCTCACCAGGCGGGGGGCTCAATGAGCAGTTCTTC | CASSPGGGLNEQFF
TRBJ1-1 | - | 13 | - | TRBV5-6 | TGTGCCAGCAGCTTCTTATTGCAGACTGAAGCTTTCTTT | CASSFLLQTEAFF
TRBJ1-5 | TRBD1 | 16 | - | TRBV19 | TGTGCCAGTAGTACTGCCGGGACAGGGTACAATCAGCCCCAGCATTTT | CASSTAGTGYNQPQHF
TRBJ2-2 | TRBD2 | 17 | - | TRBV6-6 | TGTGCCAGCACTCGACTAGCGGGGGGGCAGAACACCGGGGAGCTGTTTTTT | CASTRLAGGQNTGELFF
TRBJ1-1 | - | 17 | - | TRBV18 | TGTGCCAGCTCACCACGAGTACAGGGTGGGTTGGACACTGAAGCTTTCTTT | CASSPRVQGGLDTEAFF
TRBJ1-4 | - | 14 | few | TRBV6-1 | TGTGCCAGCAGTGAAGCACAGGGTTTTGAAAAACTGTTTTTT | CASSEAQGFEKLFF
TRBJ1-2 | - | 12 | - | TRBV9 | TGTGCCAGCAGCACGACGACATCAGGCTACACCTTC | CASSTTTSGYTF
TRBJ1-2 | - | 14 | - | TRBV7-9 | TGTGCCAGCAGCTTCGGTGACAGGCGCTATGGCTACACCTTC | CASSFGDRRYGYTF
TRBJ1-4 | - | 15 | - | TRBV2 | TGTGCCAGCAGTGTTGGAGGGGCAACTAATGAAAAACTGTTTTTT | CASSVGGATNEKLFF